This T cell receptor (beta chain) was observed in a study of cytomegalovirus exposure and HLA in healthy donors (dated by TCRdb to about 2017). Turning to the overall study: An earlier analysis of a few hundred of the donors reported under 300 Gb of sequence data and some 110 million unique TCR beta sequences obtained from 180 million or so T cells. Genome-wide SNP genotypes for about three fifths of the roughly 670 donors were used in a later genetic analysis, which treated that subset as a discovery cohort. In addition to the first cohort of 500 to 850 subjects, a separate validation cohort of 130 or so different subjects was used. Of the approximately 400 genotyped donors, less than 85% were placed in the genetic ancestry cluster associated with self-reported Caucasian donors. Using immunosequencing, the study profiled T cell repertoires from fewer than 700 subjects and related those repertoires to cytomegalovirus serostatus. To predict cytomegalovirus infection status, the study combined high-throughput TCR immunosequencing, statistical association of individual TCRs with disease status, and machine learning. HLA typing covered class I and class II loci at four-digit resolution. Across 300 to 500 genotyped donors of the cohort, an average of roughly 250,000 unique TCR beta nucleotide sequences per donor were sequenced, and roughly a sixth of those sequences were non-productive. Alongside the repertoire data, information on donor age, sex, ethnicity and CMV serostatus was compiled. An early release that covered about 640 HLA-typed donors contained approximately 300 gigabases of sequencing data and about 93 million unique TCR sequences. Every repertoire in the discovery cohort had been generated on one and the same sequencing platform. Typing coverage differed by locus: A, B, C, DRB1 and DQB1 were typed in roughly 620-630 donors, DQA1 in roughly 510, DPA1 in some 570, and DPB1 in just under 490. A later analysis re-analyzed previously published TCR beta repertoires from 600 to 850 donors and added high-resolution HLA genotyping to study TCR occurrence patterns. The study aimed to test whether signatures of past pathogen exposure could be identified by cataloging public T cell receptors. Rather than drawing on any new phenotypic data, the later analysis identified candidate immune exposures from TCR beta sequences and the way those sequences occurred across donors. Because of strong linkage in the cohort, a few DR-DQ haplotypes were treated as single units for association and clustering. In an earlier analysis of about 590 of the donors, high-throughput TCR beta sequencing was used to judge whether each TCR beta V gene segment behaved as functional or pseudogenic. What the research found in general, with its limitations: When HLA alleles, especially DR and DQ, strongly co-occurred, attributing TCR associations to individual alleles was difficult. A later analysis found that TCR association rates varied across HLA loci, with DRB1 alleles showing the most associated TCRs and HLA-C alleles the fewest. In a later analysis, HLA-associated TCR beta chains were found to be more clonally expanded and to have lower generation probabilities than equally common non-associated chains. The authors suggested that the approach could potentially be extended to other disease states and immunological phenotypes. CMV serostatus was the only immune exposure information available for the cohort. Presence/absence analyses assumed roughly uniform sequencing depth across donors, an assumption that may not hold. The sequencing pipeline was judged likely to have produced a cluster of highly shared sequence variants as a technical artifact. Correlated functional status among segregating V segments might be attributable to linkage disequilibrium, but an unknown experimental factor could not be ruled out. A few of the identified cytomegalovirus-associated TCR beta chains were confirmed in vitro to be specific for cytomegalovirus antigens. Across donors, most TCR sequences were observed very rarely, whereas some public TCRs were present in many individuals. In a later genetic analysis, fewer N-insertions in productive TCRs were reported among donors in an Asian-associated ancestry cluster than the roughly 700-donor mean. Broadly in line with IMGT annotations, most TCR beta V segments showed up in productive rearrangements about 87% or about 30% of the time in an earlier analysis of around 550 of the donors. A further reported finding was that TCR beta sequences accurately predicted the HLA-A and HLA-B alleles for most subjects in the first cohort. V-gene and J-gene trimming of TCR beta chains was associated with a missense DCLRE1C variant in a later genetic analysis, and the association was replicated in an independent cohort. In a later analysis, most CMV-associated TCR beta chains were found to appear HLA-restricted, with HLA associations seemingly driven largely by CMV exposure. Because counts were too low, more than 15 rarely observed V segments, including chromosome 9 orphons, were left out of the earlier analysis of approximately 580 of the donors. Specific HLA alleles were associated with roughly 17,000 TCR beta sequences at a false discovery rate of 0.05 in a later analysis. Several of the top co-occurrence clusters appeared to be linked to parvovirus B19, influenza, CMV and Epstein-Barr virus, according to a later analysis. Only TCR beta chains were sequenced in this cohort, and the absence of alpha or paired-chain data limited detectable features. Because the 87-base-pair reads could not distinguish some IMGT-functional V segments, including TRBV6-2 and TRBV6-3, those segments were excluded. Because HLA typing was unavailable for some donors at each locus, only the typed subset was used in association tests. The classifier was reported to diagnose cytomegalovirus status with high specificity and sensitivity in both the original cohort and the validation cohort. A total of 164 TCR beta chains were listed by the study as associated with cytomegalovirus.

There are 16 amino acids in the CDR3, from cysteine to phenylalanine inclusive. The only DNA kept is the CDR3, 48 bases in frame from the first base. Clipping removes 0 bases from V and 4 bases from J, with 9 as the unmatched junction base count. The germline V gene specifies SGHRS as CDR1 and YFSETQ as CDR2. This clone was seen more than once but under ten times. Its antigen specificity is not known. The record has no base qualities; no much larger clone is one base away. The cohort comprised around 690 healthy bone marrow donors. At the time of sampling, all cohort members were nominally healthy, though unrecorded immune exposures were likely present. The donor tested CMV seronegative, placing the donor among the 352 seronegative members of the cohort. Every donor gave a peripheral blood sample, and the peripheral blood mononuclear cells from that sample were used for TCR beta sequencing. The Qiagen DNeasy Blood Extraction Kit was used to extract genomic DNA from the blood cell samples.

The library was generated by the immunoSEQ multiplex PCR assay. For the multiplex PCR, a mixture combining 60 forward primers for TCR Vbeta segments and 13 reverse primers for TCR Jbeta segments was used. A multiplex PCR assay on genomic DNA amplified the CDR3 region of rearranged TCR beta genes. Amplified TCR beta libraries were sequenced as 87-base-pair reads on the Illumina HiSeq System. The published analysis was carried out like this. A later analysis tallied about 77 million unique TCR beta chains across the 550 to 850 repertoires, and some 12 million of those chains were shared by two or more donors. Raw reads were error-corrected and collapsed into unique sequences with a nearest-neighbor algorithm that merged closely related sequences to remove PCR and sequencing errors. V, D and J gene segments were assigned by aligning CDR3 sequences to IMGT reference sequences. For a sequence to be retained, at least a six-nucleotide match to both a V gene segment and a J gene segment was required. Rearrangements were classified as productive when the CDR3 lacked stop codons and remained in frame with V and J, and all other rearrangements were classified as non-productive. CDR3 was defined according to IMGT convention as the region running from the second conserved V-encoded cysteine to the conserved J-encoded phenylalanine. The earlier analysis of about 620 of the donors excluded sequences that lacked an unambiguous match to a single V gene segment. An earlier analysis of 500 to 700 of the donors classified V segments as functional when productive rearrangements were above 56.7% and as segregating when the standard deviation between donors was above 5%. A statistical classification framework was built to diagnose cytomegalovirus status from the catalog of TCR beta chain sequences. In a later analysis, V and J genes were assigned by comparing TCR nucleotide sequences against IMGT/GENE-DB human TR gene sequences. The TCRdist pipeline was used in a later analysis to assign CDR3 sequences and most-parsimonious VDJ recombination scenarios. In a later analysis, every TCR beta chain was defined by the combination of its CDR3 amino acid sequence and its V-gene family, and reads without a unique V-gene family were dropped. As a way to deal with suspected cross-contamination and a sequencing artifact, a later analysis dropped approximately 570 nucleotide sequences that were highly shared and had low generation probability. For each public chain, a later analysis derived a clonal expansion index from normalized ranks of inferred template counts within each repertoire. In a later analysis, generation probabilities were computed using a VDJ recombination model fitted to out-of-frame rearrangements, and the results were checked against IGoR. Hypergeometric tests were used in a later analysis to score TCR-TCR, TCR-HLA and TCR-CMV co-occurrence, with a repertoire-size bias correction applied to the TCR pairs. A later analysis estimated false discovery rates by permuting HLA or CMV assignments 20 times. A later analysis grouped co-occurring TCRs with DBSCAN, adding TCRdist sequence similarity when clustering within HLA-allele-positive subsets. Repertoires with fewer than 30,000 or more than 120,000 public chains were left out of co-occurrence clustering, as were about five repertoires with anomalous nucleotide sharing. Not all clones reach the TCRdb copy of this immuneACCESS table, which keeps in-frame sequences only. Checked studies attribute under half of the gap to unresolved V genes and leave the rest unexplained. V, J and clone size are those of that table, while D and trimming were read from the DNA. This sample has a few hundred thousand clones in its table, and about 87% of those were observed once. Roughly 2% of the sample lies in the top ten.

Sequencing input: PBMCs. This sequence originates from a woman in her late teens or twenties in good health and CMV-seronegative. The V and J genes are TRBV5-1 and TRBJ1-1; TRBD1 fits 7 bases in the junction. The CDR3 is CASSLVPTGVGTEAFF. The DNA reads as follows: TGCGCCAGCAGCTTGGTACCTACAGGGGTCGGCACTGAAGCTTTCTTT.